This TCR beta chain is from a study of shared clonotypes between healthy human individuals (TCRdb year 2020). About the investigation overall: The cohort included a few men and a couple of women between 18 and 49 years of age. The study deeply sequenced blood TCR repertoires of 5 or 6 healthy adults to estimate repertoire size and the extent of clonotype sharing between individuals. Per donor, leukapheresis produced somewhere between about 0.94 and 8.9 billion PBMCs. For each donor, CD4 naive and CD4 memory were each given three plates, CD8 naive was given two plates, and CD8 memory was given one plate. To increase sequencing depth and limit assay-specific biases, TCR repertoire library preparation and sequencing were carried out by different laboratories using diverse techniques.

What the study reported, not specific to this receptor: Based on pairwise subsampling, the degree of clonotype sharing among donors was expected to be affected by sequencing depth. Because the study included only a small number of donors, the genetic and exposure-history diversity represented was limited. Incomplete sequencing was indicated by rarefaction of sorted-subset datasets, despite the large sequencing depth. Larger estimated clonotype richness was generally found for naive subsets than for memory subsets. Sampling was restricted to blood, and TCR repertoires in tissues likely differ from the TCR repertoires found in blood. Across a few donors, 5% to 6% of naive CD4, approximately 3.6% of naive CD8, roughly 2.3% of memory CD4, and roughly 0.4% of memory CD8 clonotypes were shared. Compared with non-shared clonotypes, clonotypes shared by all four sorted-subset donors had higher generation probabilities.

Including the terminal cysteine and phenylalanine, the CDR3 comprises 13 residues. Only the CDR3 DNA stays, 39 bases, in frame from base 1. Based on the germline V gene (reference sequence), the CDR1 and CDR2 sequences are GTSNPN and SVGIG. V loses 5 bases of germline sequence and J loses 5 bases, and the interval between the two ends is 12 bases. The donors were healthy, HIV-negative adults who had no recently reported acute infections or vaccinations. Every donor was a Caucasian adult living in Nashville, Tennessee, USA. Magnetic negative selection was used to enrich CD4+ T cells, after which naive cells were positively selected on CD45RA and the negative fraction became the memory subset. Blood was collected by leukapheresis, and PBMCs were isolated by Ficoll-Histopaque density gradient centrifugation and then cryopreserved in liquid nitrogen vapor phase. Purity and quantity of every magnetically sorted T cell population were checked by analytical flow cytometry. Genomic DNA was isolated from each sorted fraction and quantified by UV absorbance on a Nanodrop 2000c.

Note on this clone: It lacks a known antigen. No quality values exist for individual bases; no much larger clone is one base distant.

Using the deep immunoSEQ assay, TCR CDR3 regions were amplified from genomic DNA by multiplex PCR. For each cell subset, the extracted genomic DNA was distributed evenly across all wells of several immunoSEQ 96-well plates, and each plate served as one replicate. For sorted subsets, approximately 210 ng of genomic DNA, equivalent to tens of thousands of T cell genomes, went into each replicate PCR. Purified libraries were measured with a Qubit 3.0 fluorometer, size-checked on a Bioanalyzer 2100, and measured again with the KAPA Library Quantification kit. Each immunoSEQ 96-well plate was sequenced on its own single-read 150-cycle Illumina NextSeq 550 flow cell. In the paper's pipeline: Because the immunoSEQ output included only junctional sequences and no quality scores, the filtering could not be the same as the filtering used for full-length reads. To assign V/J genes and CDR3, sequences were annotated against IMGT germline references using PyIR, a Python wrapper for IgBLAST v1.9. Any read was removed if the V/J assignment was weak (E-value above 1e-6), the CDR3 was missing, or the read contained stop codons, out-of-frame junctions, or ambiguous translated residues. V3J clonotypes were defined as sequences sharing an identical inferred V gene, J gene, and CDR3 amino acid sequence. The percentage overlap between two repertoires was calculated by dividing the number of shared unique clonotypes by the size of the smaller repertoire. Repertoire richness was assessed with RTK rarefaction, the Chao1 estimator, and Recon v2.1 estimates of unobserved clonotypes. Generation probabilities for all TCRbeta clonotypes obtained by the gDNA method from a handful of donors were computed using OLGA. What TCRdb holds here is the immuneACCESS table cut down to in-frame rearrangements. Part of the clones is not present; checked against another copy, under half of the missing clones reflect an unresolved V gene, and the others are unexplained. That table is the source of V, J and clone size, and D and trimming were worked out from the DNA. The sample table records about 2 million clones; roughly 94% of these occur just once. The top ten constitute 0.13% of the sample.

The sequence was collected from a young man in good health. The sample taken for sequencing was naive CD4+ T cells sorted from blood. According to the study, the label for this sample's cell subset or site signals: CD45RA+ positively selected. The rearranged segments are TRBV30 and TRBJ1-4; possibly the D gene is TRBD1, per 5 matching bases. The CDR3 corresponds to CAWVGTGNEKLFF. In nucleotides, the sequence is TGTGCCTGGGTTGGGACCGGGAATGAAAAACTGTTTTTT.